The 24 T cell receptor beta chains reported below all come from one sample, sequenced in a study of spatial heterogeneity in lung cancer. TCRdb used MiXCR to reprocess the 5' RACE reads, holding one entry per CDR3 protein. The sample shows roughly 48,000 distinct CDR3 sequences, roughly 5.7% of them seen only once. Noted time point: sample taken at primary tumor resection. The sample in question was PBMCs, obtained at surgery. The receptors were gathered from a male donor with early-stage non-small cell lung cancer.

In its sample, this clonotype was seen many times. The chain couples TRBV6-6 to TRBJ2-7, with D possibly matching TRBD1 (7 bases). The CDR3 spans 15 residues. Per the germline V gene, CDR1 is MNHNY and CDR2 is SVGAGI (reference sequence). Trimming took 7 bases from V and 0 from J, leaving 16 bases between them. The CDR3 is CASNPRQGGSYEQYF. The CDR3 nucleotides are TGTGCCAGCAACCCCCGGCAGGGGGGCTCCTACGAGCAGTACTTC.

This clonotype was observed many times. The chain couples TRBV10-3 to TRBJ1-2; D remains ambiguous. The CDR3 has 11 amino acids. The germline V gene encodes CDR1 ENHRY and CDR2 SYGVKD. V gave up 3 bases and J gave up 4 bases, with 3 bases separating them. The CDR3, as DNA: TGTGCCATCAGTGATGGCTATGGCTACACCTTC. Protein sequence: CAISDGYGYTF.

This clonotype was recorded at least ten times. The chain carries TRBV4-1 and TRBJ2-1; maybe TRBD1 (5 bases). This CDR3 has 17 amino acids. Trimming took off 5 bases at V and 0 bases at J, with 17 bases between the two ends. The germline gives CDR1 MGHRA, CDR2 YSYEKL. The CDR3 here is CASSYFMTESSYNEQFF. In DNA form, the CDR3 reads TGCGCCAGCAGCTACTTTATGACAGAGAGCTCCTACAATGAGCAGTTCTTC.

Many counts were recorded for this clonotype. The chain recombines TRBV10-3 with TRBJ2-1; D possibly uses TRBD1 or TRBD2 (5 bases each). Germline lookup yields CDR1 ENHRY and CDR2 SYGVKD. This CDR3 has 14 amino acids. Deletions cut 4 bases from V and 2 bases from J, with 9 bases between. The CDR3 coding sequence is TGTGCCATCAGTGCTAGGGACCCCTACAATGAGCAGTTCTTC. Protein sequence: CAISARDPYNEQFF.

The table lists this clonotype with many counts. The chain has TRBV6-5 and TRBJ2-5; TRBD1 or TRBD2 may be the D gene (6 bases each). The CDR3 consists of 14 residues. Germline V gives CDR1 MNHEY, CDR2 SVGAGI. Between the trimmed V and J ends, which lost 2 bases and 2 bases, there was a span of 9 bases. CDR3 nucleotides: TGTGCCAGCAGTTACGGGGGGCAGCAAGAGACCCAGTACTTC. Protein sequence: CASSYGGQQETQYF.

This clonotype was found many times. This chain joins TRBV30 and TRBJ1-5; no clear D. The CDR3 is 16 amino acids. With 1 base removed from V and 3 bases from J, the gap between germline ends came to 16 bases. Germline CDR1 is GTSNPN and CDR2 is SVGIG (reference sequence). In DNA, the CDR3 is TGTGCCTGGAGTGGTAGAACCGGGCCCCTCAATCAGCCCCAGCATTTT. Translation gives CAWSGRTGPLNQPQHF. The entire variable domain, with the rest obtained from reference TRBV30 and TRBJ1-5, is as follows: SQTIHQWPATLVQPVGSPLSLECTVEGTSNPNLYWYRQAAGRGLQLLFYSVGIGQISSEVPQNLSASRPQDRQFILSSKKLLLSDSGFYLCAWSGRTGPLNQPQHFGDGTRLSIL.

The sample holds a few counts of this clonotype. The rearrangement joins TRBV2 to TRBJ2-7, with 7 bases aligning to TRBD1. The germline CDR1 and CDR2 sequences are SNHLY and FYNNEI. J gave up 3 bases and V 7 bases, and 9 bases lay outside the gene matches. This CDR3 is 14 amino acids long. This CDR3 is CASNRQGKDYEQYF. In DNA, the CDR3 is TGTGCCAGCAACCGACAGGGTAAAGACTACGAGCAGTACTTC.

This clonotype occurred many times. The gene calls are TRBV12-3 or TRBV12-4 and TRBJ2-3; no firm D call. The length of the CDR3 is 12 residues. Trimming took 5 bases from V and 4 from J, leaving 7 bases between them. The CDR3 DNA follows: TGTGCCAGCAGTCTTGGGGCAGATACGCAGTATTTT. As protein: CASSLGADTQYF.

This clonotype was counted many times. This chain uses TRBV21-1 with TRBJ1-1; the listed D gene, TRBD1, was not tested against the DNA. TRBV21-1 is tagged as a pseudogene. The CDR3 is made up of 13 amino acids. The CDR3 spells CARAHRDQSEAFF. The DNA of the CDR3 is TGTGCCAGAGCACACAGGGACCAATCTGAAGCTTTCTTT.

Ten or more counts support this clonotype. This chain joins TRBV29-1 and TRBJ1-6; D gene ambiguous. Germline V CDR1 and CDR2: SQVTM, ANQGSEA. This CDR3 contains 13 residues. V lost 5 bases and J 3 bases, leaving 8 bases between the germline ends. DNA of the CDR3: TGCAGCGTTTTAGAAGGCTATAATTCACCCCTCCACTTT. This encodes CSVLEGYNSPLHF.

In its sample, this clonotype was seen many times. The chain joins TRBV4-1 to TRBJ2-7; TRBD2 matches at 9 bases. CDR1 is MGHRA, CDR2 YSYEKL, per germline. The CDR3 loop spans 16 amino acids. J gave up 1 base and V 2 bases, and 6 bases lay outside the gene matches. In nucleotides, the CDR3 is TGCGCCAGCAGCCAAACCGGGACTAGCCGATCCTACGAGCAGTACTTC. Its protein product is CASSQTGTSRSYEQYF.

This clonotype was counted between two and nine times. V usage is TRBV12-3 or TRBV12-4 and J usage is TRBJ2-5, with 8 positions matching TRBD1. Trimming cost V 1 base and J 9 bases; bases outside gene matches: 1. The CDR3 is 12 residues long. The DNA for the CDR3 is TGTGCCAGCAGTTTAGAGACAGGGGCCCAGTACTTC. Translated: CASSLETGAQYF.

This clonotype was seen at least ten times. The chain uses TRBV29-1 and TRBJ2-7, with D perhaps TRBD1 (6 bases). The V gene lost 5 bases and the J gene lost 5 bases, with 19 bases spanning the gap. The CDR3 totals 14 residues. The germline V gene encodes CDR1 SQVTM and CDR2 ANQGSEA. In nucleotides, the CDR3 is TGCAGCGTTTGTCAGGACAGACGATCCGACGAGCAGTACTTC. This codes for CSVCQDRRSDEQYF.

The chain joins TRBV27 to TRBJ1-1; TRBD1 might be the D (6 bases). Germline V gene lookup returns CDR1 MNHEY and CDR2 SMNVEV (reference sequence). Trimming removed 5 bases from V and 4 bases from J, with 14 bases in between. The length of the CDR3 is 14 residues. In DNA form, the CDR3 reads TGTGCCAGCAGTCGGTGGGACAAATCCACTGAAGCTTTCTTT. Protein product: CASSRWDKSTEAFF.

This clonotype was counted at least ten times. The rearrangement uses TRBV12-3 or TRBV12-4 and TRBJ2-7; TRBD2 is a possible D gene (6 bases). The CDR3 has 15 amino acids. V lost 3 bases to trimming and J lost 0 bases, with 12 bases between them. CDR3 sequence reads: CASSLSSGSSYEQYF. CDR3 coding DNA: TGTGCCAGCAGTTTGTCCTCCGGGAGCTCCTACGAGCAGTACTTC.

This clonotype was detected only once. One base away lies a much larger clone, so this may be a sequencing read error. The chain couples TRBV5-6 to TRBJ2-6, with 10 bases aligning to TRBD2. The CDR3 totals 17 residues. Germline V lookup: CDR1 SGHDT, CDR2 YYEEEE. CDR3 in amino acids: CVSSLFLAGAGANVLTF. The CDR3 bases are TGTGTCAGCAGCTTGTTCCTAGCGGGAGCTGGGGCCAACGTCCTGACTTTC. The complete variable domain, with remaining parts taken from reference TRBV5-6 and TRBJ2-6, reads DAGVTQSPTHLIKTRGQQVTLRCSPKSGHDTVSWYQQALGQGPQFIFQYYEEEERQRGNFPDRFSGHQFPNYSSELNVNALLLGDSALYLCVSSLFLAGAGANVLTFGAGSRLTVL.

This clonotype was seen many times. V usage is TRBV7-9 and J usage is TRBJ2-7; D gene ambiguous. The germline CDR1 and CDR2 sequences are SEHNR and FQNEAQ (reference sequence). V was pared by 1 base and J by 7 bases, with 5 bases between. The CDR3 runs 11 residues. CDR3 coding DNA: TGTGCCAGCAGCTTAGGCCTAGAGCAGTACTTC. Translation: CASSLGLEQYF.

This clonotype was counted many times. This sequence joins TRBV28 and TRBJ2-7; either TRBD1 or TRBD2 may supply D (5 bases each). Germline CDR1 and CDR2: MDHEN and SYDVKM. The length of the CDR3 is 14 residues. V lost 7 bases and J 4 bases, leaving 17 bases between the germline ends. The CDR3 reads CASTTWGPGYEQYF. The DNA for the CDR3 is TGTGCCAGCACCACCTGGGGACCCGGGTACGAGCAGTACTTC.

This clonotype was found many times. CDR3 in amino acids: CASSPRLAGGTDTQYF. The CDR3 DNA reads TGTGCCAGCAGCCCCCGCCTAGCGGGAGGCACAGATACGCAGTATTTT. The chain recombines TRBV7-3 with TRBJ2-3; 10 bases match TRBD2. CDR1 and CDR2 (germline): SGHTA, FQGTGA. After removal of 5 bases from V and 1 base from J, the junction contained 6 bases not matched to a gene. The CDR3 covers 16 residues.

Remarks on this clonotype: Possible read error: a much larger clone is one base away. J is TRBJ1-6 and V is TRBV30; TRBD1 aligns across 9 bases. Trimming cost V 6 bases and J 8 bases; bases outside gene matches: 5. There are 13 residues in the CDR3. Germline-derived CDR1 and CDR2 are GTSNPN and SVGIG (reference sequence). The DNA for the CDR3 is TGTGCCTGTGGGACAGGGAGTGATTCACCCCTCCACTTT. Protein sequence: CACGTGSDSPLHF.

In this sample, this clonotype turned up many times. V gene TRBV5-1 combines with J gene TRBJ2-7; 10 bases are shared with TRBD1. The J segment lost 7 bases and the V segment lost 3 bases, leaving 7 bases of the junction unmatched. Germline-derived CDR1 and CDR2 are SGHRS and YFSETQ. This CDR3 is 14 amino acids long. The CDR3 coding sequence is TGCGCCAGCAGCTGGGACAGGGGAGATTGGGAGCAGTACTTC. This translates into CASSWDRGDWEQYF.

This clonotype was counted ten times or more. V and J are TRBV6-2 or TRBV6-3 and TRBJ1-3; D is ambiguous. From germline, CDR1 is MNHEY and CDR2 SVGEGT. Trimming stripped 1 base from V and 4 bases from J, with 2 bases between. The CDR3 has 12 amino acids. The CDR3 region is CASSYFGNTIYF. Here the CDR3 DNA reads TGTGCCAGCAGTTACTTCGGAAACACCATATATTTT.

This clonotype has ten or more counts. The genes are TRBV20-1 and TRBJ2-1, with D maybe TRBD2 (5 bases). V was trimmed by 6 bases and J by 5 bases, leaving 14 bases between them. This CDR3 spans 13 amino acids. The germline gives CDR1 DFQATT, CDR2 SNEGSKA (reference sequence). The CDR3 sequence: CSAWETSDNEQFF. CDR3 coding DNA: TGCAGTGCGTGGGAGACCTCTGACAATGAGCAGTTCTTC.

This clonotype was observed many times. The chain employs TRBV7-4 and TRBJ1-1; D is perhaps TRBD1 (5 bases). CDR1 SGHVT and CDR2 SQSDAQ come from the germline V gene. This CDR3 comprises 15 residues. Trimming shortened V by 2 bases and J by 4 bases, and 14 bases separated the two germline ends. The CDR3 sequence: CASSLSSIRGTEAFF. CDR3 DNA: TGTGCCAGCAGCTTATCGAGCATAAGGGGCACTGAAGCTTTCTTT.